This T cell receptor (beta chain) was sequenced for a study of OX40 agonist ivuxolimab in advanced cancers. Study in general: The dose-escalation cohort had hepatocellular carcinoma, melanoma, renal cell or head and neck cancer.

This clone was detected a few times. Method: immunoSEQ multiplex PCR; TCRdb's copy keeps in-frame clones and lacks some. This repertoire shows tens of thousands of clones, 85% to 95% found once; its top ten account for 15% to 18%. Germline loops: CDR1 SGHRS, CDR2 YFSETQ. V lost 2 bases and J lost 5, with 11 bases in between. The length of the CDR3 is 14 residues. The TCR comes from an adult with an advanced solid tumor such as melanoma, head and neck, liver or kidney cancer. The V call is TRBV5-1, the J call TRBJ2-1; tentative D call: TRBD2 (5 bases). The sequences come from CD4+ or CD8+ T cells sorted from blood, collected in a trial of the OX40 agonist ivuxolimab. The CDR3 DNA is TGCGCCAGCAGCTTAGAACCAGCGGACAATGAGCAGTTCTTC. This codes for CASSLEPADNEQFF.